This T cell receptor (beta chain) was retrieved from a study of CD8+CD57+ T cells in acquired aplastic anemia. The TCR beta profiling, which covered VDJ combination and CDR3 sequence, was carried out using genomic DNA as the template. One entry per CDR3 protein results from TCRdb running MiXCR on the reads. The table includes about 160,000 distinct CDR3 sequences, about 70% detected once. All patients picked for sequencing had shown, by flow cytometry, an expansion of CD8+CD57+ cells. V lost 4 bases and J lost 5, with 14 bases in between. The CDR3 runs 15 residues. Germline assignment: CDR1 SNHLY and CDR2 FYNNEI.

This rearrangement joins TRBV2 to TRBJ1-4, with a weak D call TRBD1 (6 bases). This receptor was obtained from a human donor with aplastic anemia. The sequenced sample consisted of sorted CD4+, CD8+, or CD8+CD57+ T cells (not recorded which) from PBMCs. CDR3 region: CASSARTARNEKLFF. The CDR3 nucleotides are TGTGCCAGCAGTGCAAGGACAGCCAGGAATGAAAAACTGTTTTTT.